These 8 T cell receptor beta chains were sequenced from one sample in a study of control samples from healthy donors and cancer patients. Sequencing used immunoSEQ multiplex PCR; TCRdb keeps in-frame clones, though not all of them. The sample contains 140,000 or so clones, around 90% of which appear only once. The sequenced sample was blood. Source of these receptors: a man younger than 40 in good health.

The V gene is TRBV27, the J gene TRBJ2-7; D may be TRBD1 (5 bases). The CDR3 totals 14 residues. Per the germline V gene, CDR1 is MNHEY and CDR2 is SMNVEV (reference sequence). V was clipped by 5 bases and J by 0 bases, with 11 bases between them. The CDR3 protein is CASSPTASSYEQYF. CDR3 coding DNA: TGTGCCAGCAGTCCGACAGCTTCCTCCTACGAGCAGTACTTC.

V usage is TRBV2 and J usage is TRBJ1-2, with 8 nucleotides matching TRBD1. The germline gives CDR1 SNHLY, CDR2 FYNNEI. V lost 5 bases, J lost 7 bases, and 6 bases stayed unmatched. CDR3 length: 13 amino acids. This chain's CDR3 is CASSLAQGAGYTF. CDR3 coding DNA: TGTGCCAGCAGTCTCGCGCAGGGGGCTGGCTACACCTTC.

This rearrangement joins TRBV6-5 to TRBJ1-2; 8 positions match TRBD1. The V gene's germline CDR1 is MNHEY and CDR2 SVGAGI. The CDR3 runs 13 residues. V shed 6 bases and J 6 bases; nucleotides not matched to a gene: 6. Written as DNA, the CDR3 is TGTGCCAGCAGCACGGGACAGGAAAATGGCTACACCTTC. Encoded protein: CASSTGQENGYTF.

The CDR3 loop is CAWSGTGELFF. The DNA for the CDR3 is TGTGCCTGGAGTGGCACCGGGGAGCTGTTTTTT. The J gene is TRBJ2-2, the V gene TRBV30, with D hard to call. This CDR3 is 11 amino acids long. V lost 1 base, J lost 4 bases, and 1 base lay in between. The germline V gene encodes CDR1 GTSNPN and CDR2 SVGIG (reference sequence).

The rearrangement joins TRBV29-1 to TRBJ2-1, with 9 nucleotides matching TRBD1. The CDR3 contains 15 residues. J lost 4 bases, V lost 0 bases, and 4 bases had no gene match. Germline CDR1 SQVTM, CDR2 ANQGSEA. The chain's CDR3 is CSVEDVQGAYNEQFF. CDR3 bases: TGCAGCGTTGAAGATGTACAGGGGGCTTACAATGAGCAGTTCTTC.

The V and J genes are TRBV6-2 or TRBV6-3 and TRBJ2-7; D is uncertain. Trimming removed 2 bases from V and 4 bases from J, with 9 bases in between. Germline-derived CDR1 and CDR2 are MNHEY and SVGEGT. The CDR3 sequence is 13 residues long. CDR3 sequence: CASSYRSDYEQYF. CDR3 DNA sequence: TGTGCCAGCAGTTACAGGTCAGATTACGAGCAGTACTTC.

This chain joins TRBV6-5 and TRBJ1-5; D not resolved. V was clipped by 0 bases and J by 0 bases, with 9 bases between them. The germline CDR1 and CDR2 sequences are MNHEY and SVGAGI. The CDR3 is 16 residues long. CDR3 coding DNA: TGTGCCAGCAGTTACTCGGGTTCGAGTAGCAATCAGCCCCAGCATTTT. It is translated as CASSYSGSSSNQPQHF.

The V and J genes are TRBV6-1 and TRBJ2-7; D is undetermined. Trimming shortened V by 4 bases and J by 3 bases, and 7 bases separated the two germline ends. Germline CDR1 and CDR2: MNHNS and SASEGT. The CDR3 loop spans 12 amino acids. Written as DNA, the CDR3 is TGTGCCAGCAGTGGAGCCCTCTACGAGCAGTACTTC. Translation gives CASSGALYEQYF.